The source of this TCR beta chain is a study of identical twins. Trimming pared 0 bases from V and 4 bases from J, leaving 17 bases between. The V gene's germline CDR1 is PRHDT and CDR2 FYEKMQ (reference sequence). This CDR3 comprises 17 residues. On this clonotype: Its specificity is not known.

A single record per CDR3 protein comes from TCRdb applying MiXCR to the 5' RACE reads. The sample has fewer than 250,000 distinct CDR3 sequences; roughly 15% are singletons. Findings and caveats of the study: A lower insertion count was a feature of abundant cord blood beta clonotypes, with no such feature in memory repertoires. Because invariant MAIT and iNKT cells could be present, zero-insertion analyses could be partly confounded.

The data also belong to a second study, concerning T cells expressing NK-cell markers.

The sequencing input was CD8+ T cells sorted from blood. This sequence originates from a young woman in good health. The chain links TRBV13 to TRBJ2-3; possibly TRBD2 for D (6 bases). The CDR3 here is CASSLGLGHSGADTQYF. The DNA for the CDR3 is TGTGCCAGCAGCTTAGGCCTGGGTCACTCGGGGGCAGATACGCAGTATTTT.